This record concerns one T cell receptor (beta chain) sequence. This clone's antigen is unknown. There are no base qualities to consult, and no much larger clone falls within one base. The sample originates from a study of cytomegalovirus exposure and HLA in healthy donors (dated by TCRdb to about 2017). For context, the study as a whole: An earlier analysis of 587 of the donors reported 276 Gb of sequence data and around 110 million unique TCR beta sequences obtained from 150 million to 200 million T cells. An earlier analysis of 500 to 750 of the donors applied high-throughput TCR beta sequencing to assess whether each TCR beta V gene segment acted as functional or pseudogenic. Among 350 to 400 genotyped donors of the cohort, an average of approximately 240,000 unique TCR beta nucleotide sequences were sequenced per donor, 15% to 20% of them non-productive. The genetic ancestry cluster associated with self-reported Caucasian donors included 81% of the roughly 380 genotyped donors. Donor age, sex, ethnicity and CMV serostatus were compiled together with the repertoire data. The study combined high-throughput TCR immunosequencing, statistical association of individual TCRs with disease status, and machine learning to predict cytomegalovirus infection status. The study aimed to test whether cataloging public T cell receptors could reveal signatures of past pathogen exposure. In a later genetic analysis, genome-wide SNP genotypes for about 60% of the 666 donors were used, and that subset was treated as a discovery cohort. An early release covering just under 650 HLA-typed donors comprised approximately 290 gigabases of sequencing data and around 85 million unique TCR sequences. The number of donors typed differed by locus, with 629-630 for A, B, C, DRB1 and DQB1, around 500 for DQA1, 600 to 610 for DPA1, and approximately 470 for DPB1. Four to six DR-DQ haplotypes were handled as single units for association and clustering, since linkage in the cohort was strong. Besides the first cohort of around 700 subjects, a separate validation cohort made up of about 120 different subjects was used. Rather than drawing on any new phenotypic data, the later analysis identified candidate immune exposures from TCR beta sequences and the way those sequences occurred across donors. A later analysis re-analyzed previously published TCR beta repertoires from 550 to 700 donors and added high-resolution HLA genotyping to study TCR occurrence patterns. HLA typing included class I and class II loci at four-digit resolution. Using immunosequencing, the study profiled T cell repertoires from approximately 700 subjects and related those repertoires to cytomegalovirus serostatus. All discovery cohort repertoires had been generated on a single sequencing platform. The research as a whole found: It was suggested by the authors that the approach could potentially be generalized to other disease states and immunological phenotypes. A few of the identified cytomegalovirus-associated TCR beta chains were confirmed in vitro to be specific for cytomegalovirus antigens. A later genetic analysis reported fewer N-insertions in productive TCRs among donors in an Asian-associated ancestry cluster than the roughly 700-donor mean. This cohort had only TCR beta chains sequenced, and the lack of alpha or paired-chain data limited which features could be detected. Linkage disequilibrium might explain the correlated functional status among segregating V segments, but an unknown experimental factor could not be excluded. A further reported finding was that TCR beta sequences accurately predicted the HLA-A and HLA-B alleles for most subjects in the first cohort. A later analysis found that TCR association rates varied across HLA loci, with DRB1 alleles showing the most associated TCRs and HLA-C alleles the fewest. Some IMGT-functional V segments, including TRBV6-2 and TRBV6-3, could not be distinguished by the 87-base-pair reads and were therefore excluded. Because some donors lacked HLA typing at each locus, the association tests relied only on the typed subset. When HLA alleles, especially DR and DQ, strongly co-occurred, attributing TCR associations to individual alleles was difficult. Because counts were too low, fewer than 20 rarely observed V segments, including chromosome 9 orphons, were excluded from the earlier analysis of under 650 of the donors. Specific HLA alleles were associated with 15,000 to 20,000 TCR beta sequences at a false discovery rate of 0.05 in a later analysis. Presence/absence analyses assumed roughly uniform sequencing depth across donors, an assumption that may not hold. A later analysis found that most CMV-associated TCR beta chains appeared HLA-restricted, with HLA associations seemingly driven largely by CMV exposure. In an earlier analysis of some 540 of the donors, most TCR beta V segments appeared in productive rearrangements about 87% or about 30% of the time, broadly matching IMGT annotations. The only immune exposure information available for the cohort was CMV serostatus. A later genetic analysis associated a missense DCLRE1C variant with V-gene and J-gene trimming of TCR beta chains, and an independent cohort replicated the association. The sequencing pipeline was judged likely to have produced a cluster of highly shared sequence variants as a technical artifact. The study gave a list of roughly 150 TCR beta chains associated with cytomegalovirus. Most TCR sequences were observed very rarely across donors, whereas some public TCRs were present in many individuals. The classifier was reported to diagnose cytomegalovirus status with high specificity and sensitivity in both the original and validation cohorts. A later analysis reported that several top co-occurrence clusters appeared linked to parvovirus B19, influenza, CMV and Epstein-Barr virus. Compared with equally common non-associated chains, HLA-associated TCR beta chains in a later analysis were more clonally expanded and had lower generation probabilities.

The library was produced with the immunoSEQ multiplex PCR assay. For the multiplex PCR, a mixture combining 60 forward primers for TCR Vbeta segments and 13 reverse primers for TCR Jbeta segments was used. The CDR3 region of rearranged TCR beta genes was amplified from genomic DNA by a multiplex PCR assay. The amplified TCR beta libraries were sequenced on the Illumina HiSeq System as 87-base-pair reads. The published analysis was carried out like this. A later analysis tallied approximately 87 million unique TCR beta chains across the 666 repertoires, and about 12 million of those chains were shared by two or more donors. A nearest-neighbor algorithm error-corrected the raw reads and collapsed the reads into unique sequences, merging closely related sequences to remove PCR and sequencing errors. To assign V, D and J gene segments, CDR3 sequences were aligned to IMGT reference sequences. For a sequence to be retained, at least a six-nucleotide match to both a V gene segment and a J gene segment was required. Rearrangements were classified as productive when the CDR3 lacked stop codons and remained in frame with V and J, and all other rearrangements were classified as non-productive. CDR3 was defined by IMGT convention, running from the second conserved V-encoded cysteine to the conserved J-encoded phenylalanine. The earlier analysis of approximately 500 of the donors excluded sequences that lacked an unambiguous match to a single V gene segment. An earlier analysis of just under 600 of the donors called V segments functional above 56.7% productive rearrangements and segregating when the between-donor standard deviation exceeded 5%. To diagnose cytomegalovirus status from the catalog of TCR beta chain sequences, a statistical classification framework was built. In a later analysis, TCR nucleotide sequences were compared against IMGT/GENE-DB human TR gene sequences so that V and J genes could be assigned. Using the TCRdist pipeline, a later analysis assigned CDR3 sequences along with most-parsimonious VDJ recombination scenarios. In a later analysis, each TCR beta chain was defined by its CDR3 amino acid sequence together with its V-gene family, and reads lacking a unique V-gene family were excluded. A later analysis removed 592 highly shared, low-generation-probability nucleotide sequences to deal with suspected cross-contamination and a sequencing artifact. In a later analysis, a clonal expansion index was calculated for each public chain from normalized within-repertoire ranks of inferred template counts. Generation probabilities in a later analysis came from a VDJ recombination model fitted to out-of-frame rearrangements, and those results were checked against IGoR. Hypergeometric tests were used in a later analysis to score TCR-TCR, TCR-HLA and TCR-CMV co-occurrence, with a repertoire-size bias correction applied to the TCR pairs. To estimate false discovery rates, a later analysis permuted the HLA or CMV assignments 20 times. A later analysis grouped co-occurring TCRs with DBSCAN, adding TCRdist sequence similarity when clustering within HLA-allele-positive subsets. Repertoires with fewer than 30,000 or more than 120,000 public chains were left out of co-occurrence clustering, as were a few repertoires with anomalous nucleotide sharing. TCRdb holds this immuneACCESS table with in-frame rearrangements only. Some clones are missing; in checked studies, unresolved V genes explain under half, and the rest has no known cause. The V and J calls and clone size come from that table; D and trimming were worked out from the DNA. This sample comprises 90,000 to 120,000 clones, approximately 79% of them detected only once. About 15% of the sample goes to the ten largest clones.

Trimmed from V: 6 bases; trimmed from J: 3 bases; junction bases lacking a gene match: 2. Counted from cysteine to phenylalanine, this CDR3 has 13 amino acids. Only the CDR3 part of the read is kept: 39 bases, read in frame from the first base. CDR1 SNHLY and CDR2 FYNNEI were looked up in the germline V gene. The cohort was made up of around 720 healthy bone marrow donors. At the time of sampling, all cohort members were nominally healthy, though unrecorded immune exposures were likely present. The donor tested CMV seropositive and was one of the 289 seropositive cohort members. A peripheral blood sample was collected from each donor, and TCR beta sequencing was performed on peripheral blood mononuclear cells. Genomic DNA extraction from the blood cell samples was performed with the Qiagen DNeasy Blood Extraction Kit.

This clonotype originated in a woman aged 40 to 50 in good health and CMV-seropositive. The source material was PBMCs. The rearrangement joined TRBV2 to TRBJ1-5; 7 bases in the junction line up with TRBD1. The bases are TGTGCCAGCAGAGGGACAGACAATCAGCCCCAGCATTTT. Translated, this gives CASRGTDNQPQHF. Supplemented by the reference TRBV2 and TRBJ1-5 proteins around the CDR3, the complete variable domain is EPEVTQTPSHQVTQMGQEVILRCVPISNHLYFYWYRQILGQKVEFLVSFYNNEISEKSEIFDDQFSVERPDGSNFTLKIRSTKLEDSAMYFCASRGTDNQPQHFGDGTRLSIL.